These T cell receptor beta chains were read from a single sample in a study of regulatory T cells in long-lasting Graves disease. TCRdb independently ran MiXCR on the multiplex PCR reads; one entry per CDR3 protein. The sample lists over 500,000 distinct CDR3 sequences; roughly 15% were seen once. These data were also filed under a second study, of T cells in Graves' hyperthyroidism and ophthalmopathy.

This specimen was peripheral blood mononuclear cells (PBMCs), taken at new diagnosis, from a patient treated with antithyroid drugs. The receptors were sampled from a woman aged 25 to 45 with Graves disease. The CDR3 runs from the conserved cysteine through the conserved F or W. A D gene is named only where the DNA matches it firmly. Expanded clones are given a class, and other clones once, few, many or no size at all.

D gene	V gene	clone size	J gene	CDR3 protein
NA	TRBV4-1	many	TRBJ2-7	CASSLRQGGVYEQYF
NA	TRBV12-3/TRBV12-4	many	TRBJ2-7	CASKRASLIHEQYF
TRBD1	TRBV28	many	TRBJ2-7	CASRGTGGTYEQYF
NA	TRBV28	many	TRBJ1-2	CASSTGTLYGYTF
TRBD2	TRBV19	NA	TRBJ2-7	CASSAGLAGNEQYF
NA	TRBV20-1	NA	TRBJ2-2	CSAREWGDTGELFF
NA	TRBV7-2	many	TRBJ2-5	CASSRATGPQETQYF
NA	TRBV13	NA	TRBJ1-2	CASSLYRTGGYTF
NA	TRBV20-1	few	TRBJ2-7	CSARASSFSYEQYF
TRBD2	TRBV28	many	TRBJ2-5	CASRLQIGLAGGQETQYF
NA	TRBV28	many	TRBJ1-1	CASSRTGFGTEAFF
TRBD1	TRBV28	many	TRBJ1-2	CASSPWDRNNYGYTF
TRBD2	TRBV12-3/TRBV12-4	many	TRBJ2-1	CASSRTSGSLTQFF
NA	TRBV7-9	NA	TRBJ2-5	CASSPDIGETQYF
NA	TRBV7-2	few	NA	CASSLFGSRETQYF
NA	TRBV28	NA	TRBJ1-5	CASSPNGRNQPQHF
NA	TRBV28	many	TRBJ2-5	CASSLTGTSQETQYF
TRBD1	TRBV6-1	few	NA	CASSERTGGSYNEQFF
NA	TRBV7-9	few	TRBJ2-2	CASSLEGGSTGELFF
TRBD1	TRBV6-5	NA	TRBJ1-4	CASSYLQGANEKLFF
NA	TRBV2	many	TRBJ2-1	CASSEGGGLDEQFF
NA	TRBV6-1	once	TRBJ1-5	CAFSQPQHF
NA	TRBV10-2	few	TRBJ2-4	CASNTAGGAWKAQYF
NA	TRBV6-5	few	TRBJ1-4	CASSYGRTEKLFF
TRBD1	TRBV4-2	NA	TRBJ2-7	CASSRAQGQVPYEQYF
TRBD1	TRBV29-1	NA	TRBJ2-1	CSVDGQVHFPPRAHNEQFF
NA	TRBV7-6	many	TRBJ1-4	CASSSSGNWEKLFF
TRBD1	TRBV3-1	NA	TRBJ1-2	CASSLSQGGNYGYTF
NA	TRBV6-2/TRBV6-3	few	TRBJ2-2	CASSISFPGRWAGELFF
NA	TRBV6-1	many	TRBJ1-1	CASSADLPRAFF
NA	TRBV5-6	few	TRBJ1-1	CASSFIMGGKAFF
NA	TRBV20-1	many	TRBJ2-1	CSVQGSYNEQFF
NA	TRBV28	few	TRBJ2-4	CASSFRGRNIQYF
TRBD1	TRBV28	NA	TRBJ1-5	CASSPTPGQSSLHPQHF
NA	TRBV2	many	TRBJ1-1	CASSERRLNTEAFF
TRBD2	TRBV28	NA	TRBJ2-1	CATRLAVYNEQFF
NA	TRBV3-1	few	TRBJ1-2	CASSQEMVNGYTF
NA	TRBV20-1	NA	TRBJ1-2	CSATPLGMRGYTF
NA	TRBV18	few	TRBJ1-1	CASSVGKANTEAFF
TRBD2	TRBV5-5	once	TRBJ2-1	CASSLDSGSWNEQFF
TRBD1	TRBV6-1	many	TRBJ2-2	CASSVQGAEGELFF
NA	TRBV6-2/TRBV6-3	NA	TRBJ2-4	CASSYSAGAKNIQYF
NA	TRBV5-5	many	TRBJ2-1	CASSLGLTGLPEQFF
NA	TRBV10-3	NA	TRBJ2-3	CAISADSTDTQYF
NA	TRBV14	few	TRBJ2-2	CASKRTAANTGELFF
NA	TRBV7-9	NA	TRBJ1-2	CASSLMGFDGYTF
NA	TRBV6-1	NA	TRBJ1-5	CASTRGHSNQPQHF
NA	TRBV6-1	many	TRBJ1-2	CASSRLRVDYTF
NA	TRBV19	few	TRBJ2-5	CASSPSGQSSQETQYF
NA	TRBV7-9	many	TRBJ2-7	CAVARSSYEQYF